Listed below are T cell receptor beta chains from one sample, sequenced in a study of T cells after yellow fever vaccination. MiXCR was run by TCRdb on the 5' RACE reads, yielding one entry per CDR3 protein. The sample records 100,000 to 150,000 distinct CDR3 sequences, approximately 9% being singletons. The source was CD8+ T cells sorted from PBMCs, collected on the day of the yellow fever booster vaccination. The receptor source for this set is a young man who received the YFV17D yellow fever vaccine. Both conserved end residues are part of each CDR3. D genes are given only for firm matches. For some rows the clone size is stated as once, few or many, or as a class when expanded; others skip it.

clone size: few; V gene: TRBV7-2; J gene: TRBJ2-7; D gene: NA; CDR3 protein: CASSPTVGEQYF; CDR3 DNA: TGTGCCAGCAGCCCTACGGTGGGGGAGCAGTACTTC
clone size: few; V gene: TRBV28; J gene: TRBJ1-1; D gene: TRBD1; CDR3 protein: CASRQDRVGAFF; CDR3 DNA: TGTGCCAGCAGACAAGACAGGGTAGGGGCTTTCTTT
clone size: NA; V gene: TRBV12-3/TRBV12-4; J gene: TRBJ2-1; D gene: NA; CDR3 protein: CASSSTLDNEQFF; CDR3 DNA: TGTGCCAGCAGTTCCACACTTGACAATGAGCAGTTCTTC
clone size: NA; V gene: TRBV5-6; J gene: TRBJ2-7; D gene: TRBD1; CDR3 protein: CASSLEQGYEQYF; CDR3 DNA: TGTGCCAGCAGCTTGGAACAGGGGTACGAGCAGTACTTC
clone size: few; V gene: TRBV11-2; J gene: TRBJ1-2; D gene: TRBD1; CDR3 protein: CASSLRKPGQRYGYTF; CDR3 DNA: TGTGCCAGCAGCTTACGTAAACCGGGACAGCGCTATGGCTACACCTTC
clone size: NA; V gene: TRBV6-5; J gene: TRBJ2-1; D gene: NA; CDR3 protein: CASSSSTVEFF; CDR3 DNA: TGTGCCAGCAGTTCCTCAACGGTAGAGTTCTTC
clone size: NA; V gene: TRBV11-2; J gene: TRBJ1-5; D gene: NA; CDR3 protein: CASSLGAGVISQPQHF; CDR3 DNA: TGTGCCAGCAGCTTAGGGGCAGGGGTGATCAGTCAGCCCCAGCATTTT
clone size: few; V gene: TRBV7-6; J gene: TRBJ2-6; D gene: NA; CDR3 protein: CASSLSRGRGANVLTF; CDR3 DNA: TGTGCCAGCAGCTTATCTCGGGGGCGGGGGGCCAACGTCCTGACTTTC
clone size: few; V gene: TRBV6-5; J gene: TRBJ2-3; D gene: NA; CDR3 protein: CASSVRVSDTQYF; CDR3 DNA: TGTGCCAGCAGTGTCAGGGTTAGCGATACGCAGTATTTT
clone size: NA; V gene: TRBV11-1; J gene: TRBJ1-2; D gene: NA; CDR3 protein: CASSHGGFYGYTF; CDR3 DNA: TGTGCCAGCAGCCACGGGGGGTTCTATGGCTACACCTTC
clone size: few; V gene: TRBV29-1; J gene: TRBJ2-2; D gene: TRBD1; CDR3 protein: CSVVGGQGNGELFF; CDR3 DNA: TGCAGCGTTGTCGGGGGACAGGGTAACGGGGAGCTGTTTTTT
clone size: NA; V gene: TRBV7-2; J gene: TRBJ2-2; D gene: NA; CDR3 protein: CASSLIQNTGELFF; CDR3 DNA: TGTGCCAGCAGCTTAATTCAGAACACCGGGGAGCTGTTTTTT
clone size: few; V gene: TRBV11-2; J gene: TRBJ2-1; D gene: NA; CDR3 protein: CASSSSSWEQFF; CDR3 DNA: TGTGCCAGCAGCTCTAGCTCCTGGGAGCAGTTCTTC
clone size: NA; V gene: TRBV7-6; J gene: TRBJ2-1; D gene: TRBD1; CDR3 protein: CASSSRQGLSSYNEQFF; CDR3 DNA: TGTGCCAGCAGCAGCCGACAGGGTTTAAGCTCCTACAATGAGCAGTTCTTC
clone size: NA; V gene: TRBV12-3/TRBV12-4; J gene: TRBJ2-3; D gene: NA; CDR3 protein: CASSLGGARPDTQYF; CDR3 DNA: TGTGCCAGCAGTTTAGGGGGGGCCCGCCCAGATACGCAGTATTTT
clone size: few; V gene: TRBV29-1; J gene: TRBJ1-1; D gene: NA; CDR3 protein: CSTRTENTEAFF; CDR3 DNA: TGCAGCACCCGGACAGAGAACACTGAAGCTTTCTTT
clone size: few; V gene: TRBV11-2; J gene: TRBJ2-2; D gene: NA; CDR3 protein: CASSSGRLNTGELFF; CDR3 DNA: TGTGCCAGCAGCTCGGGCCGACTGAACACCGGGGAGCTGTTTTTT
clone size: few; V gene: TRBV15; J gene: TRBJ2-2; D gene: TRBD1; CDR3 protein: CATSRDQDRGRLGELFF; CDR3 DNA: TGTGCCACCAGCAGAGATCAGGACAGGGGGCGTTTGGGGGAGCTGTTTTTT
clone size: NA; V gene: TRBV5-1; J gene: TRBJ1-3; D gene: NA; CDR3 protein: CASSSGTGSGNTIYF; CDR3 DNA: TGCGCCAGCAGCTCAGGGACCGGCTCTGGAAACACCATATATTTT
clone size: NA; V gene: TRBV7-9; J gene: TRBJ2-1; D gene: TRBD1; CDR3 protein: CASSLLTGFFNEQFF; CDR3 DNA: TGTGCCAGCAGCTTATTGACAGGGTTTTTCAATGAGCAGTTCTTC
clone size: NA; V gene: TRBV7-9; J gene: TRBJ1-5; D gene: NA; CDR3 protein: CASSFTGSNQPQHF; CDR3 DNA: TGTGCCAGCAGCTTTACAGGTAGCAATCAGCCCCAGCATTTT
clone size: many; V gene: TRBV25-1; J gene: TRBJ1-3; D gene: TRBD1; CDR3 protein: CASSGRDRAGNTIYF; CDR3 DNA: TGTGCCAGCAGTGGCCGGGACAGGGCTGGAAACACCATATATTTT
clone size: once; V gene: TRBV19; J gene: TRBJ2-2; D gene: NA; CDR3 protein: CASGTFNTGELFF; CDR3 DNA: TGTGCCAGCGGGACGTTCAACACCGGGGAGCTGTTTTTT
clone size: many; V gene: TRBV29-1; J gene: TRBJ2-7; D gene: NA; CDR3 protein: CSVEGGQGSYEQYF; CDR3 DNA: TGCAGCGTTGAAGGAGGGCAAGGGTCCTACGAGCAGTACTTC
clone size: NA; V gene: TRBV5-4; J gene: TRBJ1-1; D gene: NA; CDR3 protein: CASSWGGTEAFF; CDR3 DNA: TGTGCCAGCAGCTGGGGTGGCACTGAAGCTTTCTTT
clone size: NA; V gene: TRBV4-2; J gene: TRBJ1-3; D gene: NA; CDR3 protein: CASSLRGVRNTIYF; CDR3 DNA: TGTGCCAGCAGCCTACGAGGGGTGAGAAACACCATATATTTT
clone size: NA; V gene: TRBV11-2; J gene: TRBJ2-2; D gene: TRBD1; CDR3 protein: CASSLFPLTGTGGGGELFF; CDR3 DNA: TGTGCCAGCAGCCTATTTCCCCTTACCGGGACAGGGGGCGGTGGGGAGCTGTTTTTT
clone size: NA; V gene: TRBV12-3/TRBV12-4; J gene: TRBJ2-5; D gene: NA; CDR3 protein: CASSLSPPAEETQYF; CDR3 DNA: TGTGCCAGCAGTTTATCCCCCCCGGCGGAAGAGACCCAGTACTTC
clone size: many; V gene: TRBV20-1; J gene: TRBJ2-3; D gene: NA; CDR3 protein: CSARGDWRTDTQYF; CDR3 DNA: TGCAGTGCTAGGGGGGACTGGCGCACAGATACGCAGTATTTT
clone size: NA; V gene: TRBV4-1; J gene: TRBJ2-7; D gene: NA; CDR3 protein: CASSQGRGYSYEQYF; CDR3 DNA: TGCGCCAGCAGCCAAGGCAGGGGCTACTCCTACGAGCAGTACTTC
clone size: NA; V gene: TRBV20-1; J gene: TRBJ2-1; D gene: NA; CDR3 protein: CSARTLGTRNEQFF; CDR3 DNA: TGCAGTGCTAGAACGCTCGGGACTCGCAATGAGCAGTTCTTC
clone size: NA; V gene: TRBV6-5; J gene: TRBJ2-1; D gene: NA; CDR3 protein: CASSYLRGGDEQFF; CDR3 DNA: TGTGCCAGCAGTTACTTGCGGGGAGGAGATGAGCAGTTCTTC
clone size: few; V gene: TRBV6-5; J gene: TRBJ2-3; D gene: NA; CDR3 protein: CASSYERRGTDTQYF; CDR3 DNA: TGTGCCAGCAGTTATGAAAGGAGGGGCACAGATACGCAGTATTTT
clone size: many; V gene: TRBV4-1; J gene: TRBJ2-7; D gene: NA; CDR3 protein: CASSLRLSYEQYF; CDR3 DNA: TGCGCCAGCAGCCTCCGACTATCCTACGAGCAGTACTTC
clone size: few; V gene: TRBV19; J gene: TRBJ1-4; D gene: NA; CDR3 protein: CASSLDSLGAGNEKLFF; CDR3 DNA: TGTGCCAGTAGTTTGGACAGCCTAGGTGCGGGTAATGAAAAACTGTTTTTT
clone size: many; V gene: TRBV4-1; J gene: TRBJ2-7; D gene: TRBD2; CDR3 protein: CASSQERGGPYEQYF; CDR3 DNA: TGCGCCAGCAGCCAAGAGCGGGGGGGCCCCTACGAGCAGTACTTC
clone size: many; V gene: TRBV10-3; J gene: TRBJ2-6; D gene: NA; CDR3 protein: CAISGGGGDHSGANVLTF; CDR3 DNA: TGTGCCATCAGTGGAGGAGGTGGGGACCACTCTGGGGCCAACGTCCTGACTTTC
clone size: NA; V gene: TRBV7-6; J gene: TRBJ2-1; D gene: NA; CDR3 protein: CASSPPGLYNEQFF; CDR3 DNA: TGTGCCAGCAGCCCCCCAGGGTTGTACAATGAGCAGTTCTTC
clone size: few; V gene: TRBV4-3; J gene: TRBJ1-4; D gene: NA; CDR3 protein: CASSQDDRINEKLFF; CDR3 DNA: TGCGCCAGCAGCCAAGACGACAGGATAAATGAAAAACTGTTTTTT
clone size: few; V gene: TRBV7-6; J gene: TRBJ2-7; D gene: TRBD1; CDR3 protein: CASSPDRGSYEQYF; CDR3 DNA: TGTGCCAGCAGCCCCGACAGGGGGTCCTACGAGCAGTACTTC
clone size: NA; V gene: TRBV4-3; J gene: TRBJ2-3; D gene: NA; CDR3 protein: CASSQEFIGVGTDTQYF; CDR3 DNA: TGCGCCAGCAGCCAAGAGTTCATCGGTGTGGGTACAGATACGCAGTATTTT
clone size: NA; V gene: TRBV12-3/TRBV12-4; J gene: TRBJ1-1; D gene: NA; CDR3 protein: CASRPTGYTEAFF; CDR3 DNA: TGTGCCAGCAGGCCCACAGGGTACACTGAAGCTTTCTTT
clone size: NA; V gene: TRBV7-9; J gene: TRBJ2-1; D gene: NA; CDR3 protein: CASSPRVGQYHNEQFF; CDR3 DNA: TGTGCCAGCAGCCCAAGGGTGGGTCAGTACCACAATGAGCAGTTCTTC
clone size: NA; V gene: TRBV2; J gene: TRBJ1-2; D gene: NA; CDR3 protein: CASSAGEGYGYTF; CDR3 DNA: TGTGCCAGCAGTGCAGGGGAGGGCTATGGCTACACCTTC
clone size: many; V gene: TRBV6-2/TRBV6-3; J gene: TRBJ2-5; D gene: NA; CDR3 protein: CASRAIRETQYF; CDR3 DNA: TGTGCCAGCAGAGCCATACGGGAGACCCAGTACTTC
clone size: few; V gene: TRBV7-6; J gene: TRBJ1-6; D gene: TRBD1; CDR3 protein: CASSFGQGGSPLHF; CDR3 DNA: TGTGCCAGCAGCTTTGGGCAGGGGGGTTCACCCCTCCACTTT